Listed here are 29 T cell receptor beta chains from one sample, sequenced in a study of blood T cell repertoires in COVID-19. Sequenced by immunoSEQ multiplex PCR; TCRdb stores in-frame clones only, minus some. The table shows some 380,000 clones, with 88% occurring only once. The sample consisted of PBMCs or T cells enriched from blood (not recorded which). These receptors were collected from a woman aged 35 to 49 with acute COVID-19.

The chain combines TRBV7-7 with TRBJ2-7; 10 bases are a match to TRBD1. Germline V CDR1 and CDR2: SSHAT, FNYEAQ (reference sequence). The CDR3 totals 16 residues. V gave up 5 bases and J gave up 6 bases; unmatched junction bases: 13. The CDR3 DNA follows: TGTGCCAGCAGCCCCCTGAGGGGACAGGGGCGTATCGAGCAGTACTTC. Translation gives CASSPLRGQGRIEQYF.

CDR3 amino acids: CATSRDRAGRINYEQYF. In nucleotides, the CDR3 is TGTGCCACCAGCAGAGATCGGGCAGGGCGAATTAACTACGAGCAGTACTTC. The chain is built from TRBV15 and TRBJ2-7, with D possibly TRBD1 on 5 matching bases. The CDR3 consists of 17 residues. V lost 0 bases to trimming and J lost 3 bases, with 18 bases between them. CDR1 is LNHNV and CDR2 is YYDKDF in the germline V gene (reference sequence).

The chain joins TRBV9 to TRBJ2-2, with TRBD1 matching over 9 bases. The CDR3 consists of 14 residues. The germline V gene has CDR1 SGDLS and CDR2 YYNGEE. The ends lost 2 bases at V and 8 bases at J; junction bases unmatched: 4. Here the CDR3 reads CASSVTGGGGELFF. CDR3 DNA sequence: TGTGCCAGCAGCGTCACAGGGGGCGGTGGGGAGCTGTTTTTT.

V gene TRBV30 combines with J gene TRBJ1-5; no definite D call. V was shortened by 0 bases and J by 2 bases, with 17 bases between the two germline ends. This CDR3 is 17 amino acids long. CDR1 is GTSNPN and CDR2 is SVGIG in the germline V gene (reference sequence). CDR3 nucleotides: TGTGCCTGGAGTGTATTTTACCCGGGGAGTCGCAATCAGCCCCAGCATTTT. The encoded protein is CAWSVFYPGSRNQPQHF.

The chain combines TRBV9 with TRBJ2-1, with TRBD1 as a possible D gene (6 bases). The germline V gene encodes CDR1 SGDLS and CDR2 YYNGEE. This CDR3 is built from 17 residues. Trimming shortened V by 0 bases and J by 2 bases, and 15 bases separated the two germline ends. The CDR3 region is CASSVALSAGAYNEQFF. The CDR3 nucleotides read TGTGCCAGCAGCGTAGCGCTGTCGGCAGGGGCCTACAATGAGCAGTTCTTC. The complete variable domain, with remaining parts taken from reference TRBV9 and TRBJ2-1, reads DSGVTQTPKHLITATGQRVTLRCSPRSGDLSVYWYQQSLDQGLQFLIQYYNGEERAKGNILERFSAQQFPDLHSELNLSSLELGDSALYFCASSVALSAGAYNEQFFGPGTRLTVL.

The J gene is TRBJ2-7, the V gene TRBV18; 8 bases fit TRBD2. The CDR3 is 14 amino acids. J gave up 4 bases and V 3 bases, and 5 bases lay outside the gene matches. Germline V gene lookup returns CDR1 KGHSH and CDR2 LQKENI. This CDR3 reads CASSPGLASYEQYF. CDR3 DNA sequence: TGTGCCAGCTCACCCGGACTAGCTTCGTACGAGCAGTACTTC.

This CDR3 reads CASSKTSGGSLVGELFF. CDR3 in DNA: TGTGCCAGCAGCAAGACTAGCGGGGGGTCGCTGGTCGGGGAGCTGTTTTTT. The chain couples TRBV3-1 (or the pseudogene TRBV3-2) to TRBJ2-2; 13 bases map to TRBD2. Trimming at V came to 5 bases and at J to 7 bases, leaving 10 bases not matched to a gene. The CDR3 runs to 17 residues. Germline loops: CDR1 LGHDT, CDR2 YNNKEL (reference sequence).

CDR3 sequence reads: CASERQGGTEAFF. The CDR3 region has the DNA TGTGCCAGCGAGAGACAGGGGGGGACTGAAGCTTTCTTT. V and J are TRBV25-1 and TRBJ1-1, with 9 nucleotides matching TRBD1. Germline CDR1 MGHDK, CDR2 SYGVNS. This CDR3 has 13 amino acids. The trim removed 8 bases at V and 5 bases at J, leaving 6 bases unmatched.

This clone was counted a single time. The chain combines TRBV7-9 with TRBJ1-1, with D perhaps TRBD1 (6 bases). V was pared by 0 bases and J by 2 bases, with 13 bases between. CDR1 SEHNR and CDR2 FQNEAQ come from the germline V gene (reference sequence). The CDR3 runs to 16 residues. Written as DNA, the CDR3 is TGTGCCAGCAGCTTAGCGTCGGGGGGGCGTAACACTGAAGCTTTCTTT. Its protein is CASSLASGGRNTEAFF.

This clone was observed a handful of times. This sequence joins TRBV5-6 and TRBJ2-1; D possibly corresponds to TRBD2 (6 bases). The ends were cut back, 0 bases at V and 4 bases at J, with 8 bases in the middle. Looked up from germline, CDR1 is SGHDT and CDR2 is YYEEEE. The length of the CDR3 is 14 residues. CDR3 loop: CASSLAAGYNEQFF. The CDR3 DNA follows: TGTGCCAGCAGCTTGGCCGCGGGGTACAATGAGCAGTTCTTC.

This chain links TRBV29-1 with TRBJ1-3; D gene unclear. CDR1 is SQVTM, CDR2 ANQGSEA, per germline. CDR3 size: 14 residues. V dropped 3 bases and J dropped 4 bases, with 13 bases sitting between them. CDR3 bases: TGCAGCGTTGACCCAGGAGGTGCGGGAAACACCATATATTTT. This gives the protein CSVDPGGAGNTIYF.

This chain uses TRBV6-5 with TRBJ2-7, with TRBD2 identical over 11 bases. J gave up 8 bases and V 0 bases, and 6 bases lay outside the gene matches. Germline values: CDR1 MNHEY, CDR2 SVGAGI. The CDR3 is 15 residues long. The CDR3: CASSYSFTSGGKQYF. DNA for the CDR3: TGTGCCAGCAGTTACTCATTTACTAGCGGGGGAAAGCAGTACTTC.

A note on this clone: A read error may be the cause here, since a much bigger clone is one base away. Additional DNA sequences in this sample encode the identical CDR3. The genes are TRBV2 and TRBJ2-2; D remains ambiguous. V was pared by 4 bases and J by 0 bases, with 3 bases between. The germline V gene has CDR1 SNHLY and CDR2 FYNNEI. The CDR3 runs 13 residues. CDR3 in amino acids: CASSVTNTGELFF. The CDR3 DNA is TGTGCCAGCAGTGTAACGAACACCGGGGAGCTGTTTTTT.

J is TRBJ2-7 and V is TRBV29-1, with 8 bases lining up with TRBD2. V lost 6 bases to trimming and J lost 0 bases; unmatched junction nucleotides: 7. The CDR3 has 14 amino acids. Germline lookup yields CDR1 SQVTM and CDR2 ANQGSEA. The CDR3 protein is CSVKLTSDSYEQYF. The CDR3 DNA follows: TGCAGCGTGAAATTGACTAGCGACTCCTACGAGCAGTACTTC.

The chain has TRBV5-1 and TRBJ2-5; 10 bases map to TRBD2. The germline V gene encodes CDR1 SGHRS and CDR2 YFSETQ. The CDR3 sequence is 15 residues long. V was clipped by 4 bases and J by 6 bases; unmatched bases: 9. CDR3 DNA sequence: TGCGCCAGCAGCGTAGAAGCGGGGGGGCCGCAGACCCAGTACTTC. As protein: CASSVEAGGPQTQYF. The variable domain in full, completed from reference TRBV5-1 and TRBJ2-5, reads KAGVTQTPRYLIKTRGQQVTLSCSPISGHRSVSWYQQTPGQGLQFLFEYFSETQRNKGNFPGRFSGRQFSNSRSEMNVSTLELGDSALYLCASSVEAGGPQTQYFGPGTRLLVL.

This rearrangement joins TRBV29-1 to TRBJ1-2, with a possible D match to TRBD1 (5 bases). CDR3 size: 13 residues. Trimming pared 2 bases from V and 5 bases from J, leaving 12 bases between. Germline loops: CDR1 SQVTM, CDR2 ANQGSEA. This CDR3 reads CSVESGGGYGYTF. The CDR3 nucleotides read TGCAGCGTTGAATCCGGGGGAGGTTATGGCTACACCTTC.

This clone was seen a few times. The chain recombines TRBV5-5 with TRBJ1-2, with D hard to call. This CDR3 contains 11 residues. Trimming removed 2 bases at V and 7 bases at J, with 6 bases between. The germline gives CDR1 SGHKS, CDR2 YYEKEE (reference sequence). The CDR3 nucleotides are TGTGCCAGCAGCTTCCCGGGTGGCTACACCTTC. As protein: CASSFPGGYTF.

This sequence joins TRBV18 and TRBJ1-3; 12 bases align to TRBD1. Germline values: CDR1 KGHSH, CDR2 LQKENI. V lost 3 bases, J lost 4 bases, and 4 bases stayed unmatched. This CDR3 spans 16 amino acids. CDR3 sequence (DNA): TGTGCCAGCTCACCGGGACAGGGGGCAGGAGGAAACACCATATATTTT. Its translation is CASSPGQGAGGNTIYF.

This chain connects TRBV6-5 to TRBJ1-5; D perhaps matches TRBD1 (5 bases). Trimming stripped 4 bases from V and 7 bases from J, with 11 bases between. Germline lookup yields CDR1 MNHEY and CDR2 SVGAGI. The CDR3 length is 13 residues. The CDR3 coding sequence is TGTGCCAGCAGTTCGGACACGTACCAGCCCCAGCATTTT. Its translation is CASSSDTYQPQHF.

CDR3 sequence: CASSPLVDSLGNEQFF. The CDR3 coding sequence is TGTGCCAGCAGCCCCTTGGTAGACTCACTTGGGAATGAGCAGTTCTTC. The genes are TRBV5-6 and TRBJ2-1; D call uncertain. The CDR3 is made up of 16 amino acids. V was cut by 4 bases and J by 7 bases, with 21 bases left in between. Germline CDR1 reads SGHDT; CDR2 reads YYEEEE.

The chain couples TRBV10-3 to TRBJ1-2, with 7 nucleotides matching TRBD1. The CDR3 is 15 amino acids. CDR1 and CDR2 from the germline V gene are ENHRY and SYGVKD. Unmatched junction bases numbered 6, after V lost 0 bases and J lost 5 bases. CDR3 loop: CAISESRGPWYGYTF. DNA of the CDR3: TGTGCCATCAGTGAGTCTAGGGGGCCTTGGTATGGCTACACCTTC.

This chain links TRBV30 with TRBJ1-2; 9 nucleotides match TRBD1. This CDR3 spans 11 amino acids. With V trimmed by 4 bases and J by 14 bases, 8 bases remained unmatched. CDR1 and CDR2 from the germline V gene are GTSNPN and SVGIG (reference sequence). The CDR3 coding sequence is TGTGCCTGGACTCAATACAGGGGGCAGACCTTC. Its translation is CAWTQYRGQTF. Supplemented by reference TRBV30 and TRBJ1-2, the full variable domain reads SQTIHQWPATLVQPVGSPLSLECTVEGTSNPNLYWYRQAAGRGLQLLFYSVGIGQISSEVPQNLSASRPQDRQFILSSKKLLLSDSGFYLCAWTQYRGQTFGSGTRLTVV.

The chain is built from TRBV4-2 and TRBJ2-1, with 8 bases aligning to TRBD1. Per the germline V gene, CDR1 is LGHNA and CDR2 is YNFKEQ. The CDR3 is 16 residues long. With V trimmed by 4 bases and J by 9 bases, 14 bases remained unmatched. The DNA for the CDR3 is TGTGCCAGCAGCCCAAGGACAGGGTTGGTGGTGAGTGAGCAGTTCTTC. Its translation: CASSPRTGLVVSEQFF.

The chain's CDR3 is CASSGSMWVCREVETQYF. The CDR3 region has the DNA TGCGCCAGCAGCGGATCCATGTGGGTCTGCAGGGAAGTAGAGACCCAGTACTTC. The V gene is TRBV23-1, the J gene TRBJ2-5; D might be TRBD1 (5 bases). TRBV23-1 falls under the ORF class, with uncertain function. Trimming cost V 6 bases and J 4 bases, with 27 bases left between them. This CDR3 is built from 18 residues.

The V call is TRBV5-1, the J call TRBJ2-5, with D maybe TRBD2 (6 bases). Germline CDR1 SGHRS, CDR2 YFSETQ. The CDR3 covers 16 residues. V was trimmed by 6 bases and J by 4 bases, leaving 22 bases between them. The CDR3 DNA reads as TGCGCCAGCACCGGAGTCGGGAGCTCTGCCCGAGAGACCCAGTACTTC. Translating gives CASTGVGSSARETQYF.

The chain couples TRBV4-1 to TRBJ1-6; 9 bases are a match to TRBD1. The germline gives CDR1 MGHRA, CDR2 YSYEKL. Trimming removed 6 bases from V and 10 bases from J; junction bases left unmatched: 13. The CDR3 sequence is 16 residues long. The CDR3 spells CASSFTPGQGESPLHF. The CDR3 region has the DNA TGCGCCAGCAGTTTTACCCCGGGACAGGGCGAGTCACCCCTCCACTTT.

This rearrangement joins TRBV5-5 to TRBJ2-7; TRBD1 matches at 7 bases. The V segment lost 1 base and the J segment 7 bases; nucleotides outside the gene matches: 14. CDR3 length: 16 residues. In germline, CDR1 is SGHKS, CDR2 YYEKEE (reference sequence). Written as DNA, the CDR3 is TGTGCCAGCAGCTTGAATGGACAGGCCTCAGGTGGAGAGCAGTACTTC. Translation: CASSLNGQASGGEQYF. Supplemented by reference TRBV5-5 and TRBJ2-7, the full variable domain reads DAGVTQSPTHLIKTRGQQVTLRCSPISGHKSVSWYQQVLGQGPQFIFQYYEKEERGRGNFPDRFSARQFPNYSSELNVNALLLGDSALYLCASSLNGQASGGEQYFGPGTRLTVT.

J is TRBJ2-2 and V is TRBV29-1; D might be TRBD1 (6 bases). The germline gives CDR1 SQVTM, CDR2 ANQGSEA. V lost 4 bases and J 3 bases, leaving 9 bases between the germline ends. CDR3 length: 13 amino acids. The CDR3 reads CSVAGQYTGELFF. CDR3 DNA sequence: TGCAGCGTTGCCGGACAGTACACCGGGGAGCTGTTTTTT.

The chain couples TRBV11-3 to TRBJ2-3; TRBD2 matches at 12 bases. The CDR3 consists of 17 residues. Losses at the gene ends were 5 bases for V and 6 bases for J; bases not matched to a gene: 12. From germline, CDR1 is SGHNT and CDR2 YENEEA. CDR3 nucleotides: TGTGCCAGCAGCAGATCTAGCGGGGGGGCCGGAGTCGATACGCAGTATTTT. Translation: CASSRSSGGAGVDTQYF. The full variable domain, rest sourced from reference TRBV11-3 and TRBJ2-3, is EAGVVQSPRYKIIEKKQPVAFWCNPISGHNTLYWYLQNLGQGPELLIRYENEEAVDDSQLPKDRFSAERLKGVDSTLKIQPAELGDSAVYLCASSRSSGGAGVDTQYFGPGTRLTVL.